The T cell receptor (beta chain) under discussion was sequenced for a study of OX40 agonist ivuxolimab in advanced cancers. Produced via immunoSEQ multiplex PCR; TCRdb's table is partial and in-frame only. The sample lists more than 65,000 clones, about 85% occurring once. Per the germline V gene, CDR1 is SGDLS and CDR2 is YYNGEE. Trimming took 0 bases from V and 6 from J, leaving 16 bases between them. This CDR3 spans 15 amino acids. Specimen: CD4+ or CD8+ T cells sorted from blood, collected in a trial of the OX40 agonist ivuxolimab. This chain links TRBV9 with TRBJ2-7; a possible D gene is TRBD2 (5 bases). The TCR comes from an adult with an advanced solid tumor such as melanoma, head and neck, liver or kidney cancer. Here the CDR3 reads CASSVGELGLSEQYF. The DNA of the CDR3 is TGTGCCAGCAGCGTAGGGGAGTTAGGTCTTTCCGAGCAGTACTTC.